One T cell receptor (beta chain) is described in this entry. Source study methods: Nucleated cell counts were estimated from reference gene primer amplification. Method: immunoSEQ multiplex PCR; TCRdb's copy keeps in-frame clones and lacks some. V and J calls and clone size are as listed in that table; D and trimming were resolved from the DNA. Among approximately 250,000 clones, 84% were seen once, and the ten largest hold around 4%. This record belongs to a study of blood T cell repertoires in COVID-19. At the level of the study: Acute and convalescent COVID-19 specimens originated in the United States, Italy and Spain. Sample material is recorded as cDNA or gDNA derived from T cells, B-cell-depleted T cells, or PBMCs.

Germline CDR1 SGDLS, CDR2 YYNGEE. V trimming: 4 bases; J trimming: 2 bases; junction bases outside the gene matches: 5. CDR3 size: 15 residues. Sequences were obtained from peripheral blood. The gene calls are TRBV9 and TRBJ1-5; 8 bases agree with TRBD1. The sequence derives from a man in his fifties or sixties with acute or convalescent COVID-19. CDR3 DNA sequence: TGTGCCAGCAGCCTGGACAGGGAAGGCAATCAGCCCCAGCATTTT. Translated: CASSLDREGNQPQHF.